One sample yielded the 18 T cell receptor beta chains listed below, sequenced in a study of T cells in Graves' hyperthyroidism and ophthalmopathy. It was RNA transcripts that yielded the amplified TCR beta CDR3 regions. The HTBI primer set served for first-round RT-PCR of the TCR CDR3. TCRdb re-called the multiplex PCR reads through MiXCR, storing one row per CDR3 protein. This table has about 180,000 distinct CDR3 sequences, about a sixth appearing once. Material for sequencing was blood. The receptors originated from a woman in her forties or fifties with Graves' hyperthyroidism.

This clonotype was seen ten or more times. This chain connects TRBV19 to TRBJ1-1; unclear D gene. V lost 7 bases and J lost 4, with 16 bases in between. From germline, CDR1 is LNHDA and CDR2 SQIVND (reference sequence). The CDR3 sequence is 14 residues long. CDR3 sequence reads: CASTTGVPLTEAFF. The CDR3 region has the DNA TGTGCCAGTACTACCGGGGTCCCTCTCACTGAAGCTTTCTTT.

In this sample, this clonotype turned up many times. The J gene is TRBJ1-5, the V gene TRBV2, with unresolved D. Germline V gene data show CDR1 as SNHLY and CDR2 as FYNNEI. V was trimmed by 5 bases and J by 2 bases, leaving 13 bases between them. CDR3 length: 15 residues. CDR3 nucleotides: TGTGCCAGCAGTAAGTCCGTTGTGGGCAATCAGCCCCAGCATTTT. This encodes CASSKSVVGNQPQHF.

This clonotype has a count of ten or more. The chain has TRBV4-3 and TRBJ1-5; D is uncertain. Trimming pared 0 bases from V and 14 bases from J, leaving 14 bases between. CDR1 LGHNA and CDR2 YSLEER come from the germline V gene. The CDR3 is 13 residues long. The CDR3 sequence is CASSQDRRTRKHF. CDR3 nucleotides: TGCGCCAGCAGCCAAGATAGGCGGACTCGGAAGCATTTT.

The table lists this clonotype with a count of one. CDR3 bases: TGTGCCAGCAGTGTCGGCCTAAAGGGGGAAAAACTGTTTTTT. Protein sequence: CASSVGLKGEKLFF. The rearrangement uses TRBV2 and TRBJ1-4; D is possibly TRBD1 (5 bases). This CDR3 has 14 residues. V was clipped by 4 bases and J by 8 bases, with 14 bases between them. Germline CDR1 reads SNHLY; CDR2 reads FYNNEI.

This clonotype was observed many times. As DNA, the CDR3 is TGTGCCAGCAGTTCCGACAGGGGAGCTGGAAACACCATATATTTT. As protein: CASSSDRGAGNTIYF. The rearrangement joins TRBV12-3 or TRBV12-4 to TRBJ1-3; 8 nucleotides align to TRBD1. V lost 4 bases and J lost 2; bases outside the gene matches: 4. The CDR3 covers 15 residues.

This clonotype was seen many times. The chain joins TRBV6-1 to TRBJ2-3; D is uncertain. V was trimmed by 2 bases and J by 6 bases, leaving 9 bases between them. The CDR3 covers 13 residues. Germline V gives CDR1 MNHNS, CDR2 SASEGT. The DNA for the CDR3 is TGTGCCAGCAGTGAAAGGTTTAGGGATACGCAGTATTTT. Encoded protein: CASSERFRDTQYF.

This clonotype showed up many times. The chain couples TRBV19 to TRBJ1-5, with 9 nucleotides matching TRBD1. Germline assignment: CDR1 LNHDA and CDR2 SQIVND (reference sequence). J lost 2 bases, V lost 4 bases, and 9 bases had no gene match. The CDR3 is made up of 17 amino acids. This CDR3 reads CASSNSGTGFGNQPQHF. The CDR3 coding sequence is TGTGCCAGTAGTAACTCCGGGACAGGGTTTGGCAATCAGCCCCAGCATTTT.

The table lists this clonotype with many counts. V is TRBV28 and J is TRBJ2-7; possibly TRBD1 for D (6 bases). Between the trimmed V and J ends, which lost 4 bases and 2 bases, there was a span of 18 bases. CDR3 size: 16 residues. Germline V gene lookup returns CDR1 MDHEN and CDR2 SYDVKM. The CDR3 spells CASSSYPATGTYEQYF. The CDR3 coding sequence is TGTGCCAGCAGTTCATACCCGGCGACAGGAACCTACGAGCAGTACTTC.

This clonotype was counted many times. The chain employs TRBV18 and TRBJ2-5, with unresolved D. CDR3 length equals 12 residues. From germline, CDR1 is KGHSH and CDR2 LQKENI. Trimming pared 6 bases from V and 13 bases from J, leaving 18 bases between. CDR3: CASSPDRGVWYF. The CDR3 DNA sequence: TGTGCCAGCTCGCCTGACCGTGGCGTTTGGTACTTC.

This clonotype was recorded at least ten times. V and J are TRBV11-3 and TRBJ2-7; D tentatively fits TRBD1 or TRBD2 (5 bases each). This CDR3 spans 15 amino acids. V dropped 1 base and J dropped 2 bases, with 12 bases sitting between them. The V gene's germline CDR1 is SGHNT and CDR2 YENEEA. This chain's CDR3 is CASSLGGDGAYEQYF. The CDR3 DNA reads as TGTGCCAGCAGCTTAGGTGGGGACGGAGCCTACGAGCAGTACTTC.

This clonotype came up many times. This chain uses TRBV6-1 with TRBJ1-1, with TRBD1 matching 9 bases. V was clipped by 8 bases and J by 5 bases; unmatched bases: 15. The CDR3 runs to 16 residues. Germline CDR1 is MNHNS and CDR2 is SASEGT. This chain's CDR3 is CASGPTDRGGATEAFF. The CDR3 DNA is TGTGCCAGCGGACCAACGGACAGGGGCGGTGCAACTGAAGCTTTCTTT.

Remarks on this clonotype: With a much larger clone just one base away, this may be a read error. The V gene is TRBV7-9, the J gene TRBJ2-5; D perhaps matches TRBD1 (5 bases). This CDR3 is 17 amino acids long. V was cut by 3 bases and J by 4 bases, with 21 bases left in between. Germline-derived CDR1 and CDR2 are SEHNR and FQNEAQ (reference sequence). CDR3 DNA sequence: TGTGCCAGCAGCTTTTCCGAACGGGCAGGGTCGAGAGAGACCCAGTACTTC. It encodes CASSFSERAGSRETQYF.

The chain is built from TRBV10-3 and TRBJ1-2, with a possible D match to TRBD1 (6 bases). The germline V and J ends were trimmed by 3 bases and 7 bases, with 12 bases remaining between them. CDR1 and CDR2 (germline): ENHRY, SYGVKD. The CDR3 runs 13 residues. The CDR3 sequence: CAISEVRGGGYTF. CDR3 nucleotide sequence: TGTGCCATCAGTGAAGTCAGGGGAGGTGGCTACACCTTC.

There are a few counts of this clonotype. CDR3 in amino acids: CASSLASGHQPQHF. The CDR3, as DNA: TGTGCCAGCAGCTTGGCCTCAGGGCATCAGCCCCAGCATTTT. The chain recombines TRBV5-6 with TRBJ1-5, with D perhaps TRBD1 (5 bases). Trimming stripped 0 bases from V and 5 bases from J, with 9 bases between. Germline values: CDR1 SGHDT, CDR2 YYEEEE. This CDR3 has 14 residues.

This chain links TRBV2 with TRBJ2-7; D perhaps matches TRBD2 (5 bases). The CDR3 runs 12 residues. Trimming shortened V by 7 bases and J by 2 bases, and 9 bases separated the two germline ends. The V gene's germline CDR1 is SNHLY and CDR2 FYNNEI. CDR3 nucleotides: TGTGCCAGCACCGGGGAAGCCTACGAGCAGTACTTC. This encodes CASTGEAYEQYF.

This clonotype was found many times. The chain uses TRBV12-3 or TRBV12-4 and TRBJ2-7; 8 bases line up with TRBD1. CDR3 length: 14 amino acids. After removal of 4 bases from V and 5 bases from J, the junction contained 7 bases not matched to a gene. The CDR3 nucleotides are TGTGCCAGCAGTTCGACAGGGGTGGGTGACGAGCAGTACTTC. Residues: CASSSTGVGDEQYF.

This clonotype was observed many times. This chain links TRBV7-9 with TRBJ1-1; a possible D gene is TRBD1 (5 bases). The CDR3 is 15 residues long. The V end was cut by 7 bases, the J end by 1 base, with 16 bases between. CDR1 SEHNR and CDR2 FQNEAQ come from the germline V gene (reference sequence). The CDR3 sequence: CASKPPGGRNTEAFF. The DNA for the CDR3 is TGTGCCAGCAAACCACCGGGGGGAAGGAACACTGAAGCTTTCTTT. The full variable domain, in which reference TRBV7-9 and TRBJ1-1 provide the parts outside the CDR3, is DTGVSQNPRHKITKRGQNVTFRCDPISEHNRLYWYRQTLGQGPEFLTYFQNEAQLEKSRLLSDRFSAERPKGSFSTLEIQRTEQGDSAMYLCASKPPGGRNTEAFFGQGTRLTVV.

The V and J genes are TRBV28 and TRBJ1-2; D is uncertain. The V and J ends lost 6 bases and 4 bases respectively, with 9 bases between them. The CDR3 consists of 12 residues. CDR1 is MDHEN and CDR2 is SYDVKM in the germline V gene. The CDR3: CASSRYGYGYTF. The CDR3 DNA is TGTGCCAGCAGCCGTTACGGCTATGGCTACACCTTC.